Listed below are T cell receptor beta chains from one sample, sequenced in a study of regulatory T cells in long-lasting Graves disease. TCRdb analysed the multiplex PCR reads with MiXCR anew, one entry per CDR3 protein. In the table there are around 360,000 distinct CDR3 sequences, 15% to 20% of which are singletons. These data were also filed under a second study, of T cells in Graves' hyperthyroidism and ophthalmopathy.

The sequences come from peripheral blood mononuclear cells (PBMCs), collected at new diagnosis, from a patient treated with antithyroid drugs. These receptors were taken from a woman younger than 35 with Graves disease. The CDR3 runs from the conserved cysteine through the conserved F or W. Fields, in order: CDR3 length, clone size, D gene, J gene, V gene, CDR3 protein, CDR3 DNA. The D gene is left open where the match is weak. Only some rows state a clone size, as once, few, many or a class for expanded clones.

13 many - TRBJ1-2 TRBV18 CASSAQGEYGYTF TGTGCCAGCTCAGCACAGGGAGAGTATGGCTACACCTTC
14 - - TRBJ1-5 TRBV6-2/TRBV6-3 CSSVDTSGNQPQHF TGTTCCAGTGTTGACACGTCTGGTAATCAGCCCCAGCATTTT
13 many - TRBJ2-7 TRBV5-1 CASSLAFLHEQYF TGCGCCAGCAGCTTGGCATTCTTACACGAGCAGTACTTC
18 many TRBD1 TRBJ1-1 TRBV6-1 CATRTTGGQTLPGTEAFF TGTGCCACCAGAACTACTGGGGGACAGACCCTTCCGGGCACTGAAGCTTTCTTT
14 few - TRBJ1-2 TRBV18 CASSLPDTVGGYTF TGTGCCAGCTCACTTCCGGACACAGTGGGTGGCTACACCTTC
13 few - TRBJ2-5 TRBV2 CASRLWQRETQYF TGTGCCAGCAGACTTTGGCAGCGGGAGACCCAGTACTTC
16 many TRBD1 TRBJ2-2 TRBV30 CAWAPGQDWSTGELFF TGTGCCTGGGCCCCGGGACAGGATTGGTCCACCGGGGAGCTGTTTTTT
14 few TRBD1 TRBJ1-1 TRBV5-5 CASRPDRRNTEAFF TGTGCCAGCAGGCCGGACAGGAGAAACACTGAAGCTTTCTTT
13 many - TRBJ2-7 TRBV9 CASSKGNWYEQYF TGTGCCAGCAGTAAGGGGAATTGGTACGAGCAGTACTTC
14 many TRBD1 TRBJ2-7 TRBV4-2 CASSQGGQGYEQYF TGTGCCAGCAGCCAAGGTGGACAGGGCTACGAGCAGTACTTC
15 - TRBD1 TRBJ2-7 TRBV2 CASSLSGTGRTEQYF TGTGCCAGCAGTTTGTCCGGGACAGGGAGAACCGAGCAGTACTTC
17 many TRBD2 TRBJ2-7 TRBV28 CASSFLAVGGPVNEQYF TGTGCCAGCAGTTTTCTGGCGGTGGGAGGGCCTGTGAACGAGCAGTACTTC
17 many - TRBJ1-2 TRBV4-1 CASSQPFAAGASYGYTF TGCGCCAGCAGCCAACCCTTTGCGGCAGGGGCGAGCTATGGCTACACCTTC
13 - - TRBJ2-1 TRBV24-1 CATSDFSGNEQFF TGTGCCACCAGTGATTTCAGCGGCAATGAGCAGTTCTTC
16 many TRBD2 TRBJ2-3 TRBV7-3 CASSLTAGGHGDTQYF TGTGCCAGCAGCTTAACGGCGGGGGGCCATGGAGATACGCAGTATTTT
16 many TRBD2 TRBJ2-1 TRBV20-1 CSAREFSGKPYNEQFF TGCAGTGCTAGAGAGTTTAGCGGGAAACCCTACAATGAGCAGTTCTTC
16 many - TRBJ1-5 TRBV20-1 CSATEAGALSNQPQHF TGCAGTGCAACTGAGGCGGGGGCGCTTAGCAATCAGCCCCAGCATTTT
15 few - TRBJ1-5 TRBV20-1 CSARTVGGGNQPQHF TGCAGTGCTAGAACAGTTGGGGGGGGCAATCAGCCCCAGCATTTT
18 - - TRBJ1-2 TRBV7-2 CASSLASVGGGRSSSYTF TGTGCCAGCAGCTTAGCGTCTGTGGGGGGCGGGCGTTCTTCTAGCTACACCTTC
14 few - TRBJ2-7 TRBV6-5 CASSYGTTGSEQYF TGTGCCAGCAGTTACGGGACCACGGGGAGTGAGCAGTACTTC
13 few - TRBJ2-5 TRBV7-3 CASSRAPQETQYF TGTGCCAGCAGCCGAGCCCCCCAAGAGACCCAGTACTTC
13 few TRBD1 TRBJ2-7 TRBV29-1 CSASGQGAYEQYF TGCAGCGCGTCGGGACAGGGGGCCTACGAGCAGTACTTC
17 - TRBD1 TRBJ2-1 TRBV7-9 CASSPRGPGQGNNEQFF TGTGCCAGCAGCCCCCGCGGCCCGGGACAGGGGAACAATGAGCAGTTCTTC
15 many TRBD1 TRBJ1-1 TRBV11-2 CASRQIGTGLHEAFF TGTGCCAGCAGACAGATCGGGACAGGCCTCCATGAAGCTTTCTTC
13 - - TRBJ2-1 TRBV6-1 CASSESGRGEQFF TGTGCCAGCAGTGAGTCGGGCCGGGGTGAGCAGTTCTTC
13 few - TRBJ1-2 TRBV6-5 CASSFPTNYGYTF TGTGCCAGCAGCTTCCCGACTAACTATGGCTACACCTTC
16 many - TRBJ2-1 TRBV24-1 CATSDSKGQLNNEQFF TGTGCCACCAGTGATTCGAAAGGACAGCTGAACAATGAGCAGTTCTTC
15 - TRBD2 TRBJ2-1 TRBV5-4 CASSSEGGEYDEQFF TGTGCCAGCAGCTCTGAGGGAGGGGAATACGATGAGCAGTTCTTC
14 many - TRBJ1-1 TRBV30 CVSQTGTVNTEAFF TGTGTCTCCCAAACCGGGACGGTGAACACTGAAGCTTTCTTT
13 few - TRBJ2-5 TRBV15 CATSRDPPAAQYF TGTGCCACCAGCAGAGATCCTCCAGCGGCCCAGTACTTC
16 many - TRBJ2-1 TRBV7-9 CASNLKGSLDYNEQFF TGTGCCAGCAACTTGAAGGGAAGTCTTGACTACAATGAGCAGTTCTTC
14 many TRBD2 TRBJ2-7 TRBV27 CASGLAGALYEQYF TGTGCCAGCGGACTAGCGGGAGCGTTGTACGAGCAGTACTTC
15 many TRBD2 TRBJ2-1 TRBV11-3 CASSVGLAGYNEQFF TGTGCCAGCAGCGTTGGACTAGCGGGATACAATGAGCAGTTCTTC
14 - - TRBJ1-1 TRBV27 CASSLSGMNTEAFF TGTGCCAGCAGTTTATCCGGAATGAACACTGAAGCTTTCTTT
13 many - TRBJ2-1 TRBV7-3 CASSSTGGGEQFF TGTGCCAGCAGTTCTACAGGGGGGGGTGAGCAGTTCTTC
13 many - TRBJ2-7 TRBV29-1 CSRAVGQGSEQYF TGCAGCCGTGCGGTGGGGCAAGGTTCTGAGCAGTACTTC
16 many TRBD1 TRBJ2-1 TRBV12-3/TRBV12-4 CASSLYGTDSYNEQFF TGTGCCAGCAGTTTATACGGGACAGACTCCTACAATGAGCAGTTCTTC
20 few TRBD2 TRBJ2-3 TRBV20-1 CSATREGRARTQNGADTQYF TGCAGTGCAACCAGGGAGGGACGGGCAAGGACACAAAACGGGGCAGATACGCAGTATTTT
15 many - TRBJ1-5 TRBV30 CAWSVGGYGNQPQHF TGTGCCTGGAGTGTAGGAGGGTATGGCAATCAGCCCCAGCATTTT
13 - TRBD1 TRBJ1-3 TRBV20-1 CSATGDRENTIYF TGCAGTGCTACCGGGGACAGGGAGAACACCATATATTTT
13 many TRBD1 TRBJ1-2 TRBV28 CASSSTGNYGYTF TGTGCCAGCAGCTCGACAGGGAACTATGGCTACACCTTC
15 many TRBD2 TRBJ2-1 TRBV20-1 CSARADWEGYNEQFF TGCAGTGCTAGAGCGGATTGGGAGGGCTACAATGAGCAGTTCTTC